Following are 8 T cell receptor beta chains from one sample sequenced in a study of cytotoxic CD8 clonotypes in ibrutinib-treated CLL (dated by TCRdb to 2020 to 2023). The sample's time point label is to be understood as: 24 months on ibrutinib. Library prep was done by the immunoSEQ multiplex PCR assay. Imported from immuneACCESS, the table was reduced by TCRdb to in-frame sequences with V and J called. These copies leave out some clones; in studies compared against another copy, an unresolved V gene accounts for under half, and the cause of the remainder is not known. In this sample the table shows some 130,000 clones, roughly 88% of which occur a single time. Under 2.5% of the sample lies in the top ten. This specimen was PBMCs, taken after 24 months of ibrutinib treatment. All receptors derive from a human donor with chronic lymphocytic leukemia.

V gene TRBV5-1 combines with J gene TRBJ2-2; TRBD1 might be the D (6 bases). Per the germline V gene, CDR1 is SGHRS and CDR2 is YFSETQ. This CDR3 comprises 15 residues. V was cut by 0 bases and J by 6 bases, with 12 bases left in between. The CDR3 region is CASSLGTRGSGELFF. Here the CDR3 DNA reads TGCGCCAGCAGCTTGGGGACAAGGGGGTCCGGGGAGCTGTTTTTT.

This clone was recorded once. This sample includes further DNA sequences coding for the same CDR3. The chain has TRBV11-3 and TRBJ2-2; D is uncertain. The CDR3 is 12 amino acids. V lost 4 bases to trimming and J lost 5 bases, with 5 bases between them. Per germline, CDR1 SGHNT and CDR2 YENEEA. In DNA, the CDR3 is TGTGCCAGCAGCTCCCCTACCGGGGAGCTGTTTTTT. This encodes CASSSPTGELFF.

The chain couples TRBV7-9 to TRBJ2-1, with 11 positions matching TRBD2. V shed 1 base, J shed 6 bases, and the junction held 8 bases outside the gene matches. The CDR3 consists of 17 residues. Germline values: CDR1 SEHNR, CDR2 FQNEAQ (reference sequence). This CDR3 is CASSLGYSLAGGNEQFF. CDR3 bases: TGTGCCAGCAGCTTAGGATATTCTCTAGCGGGGGGCAATGAGCAGTTCTTC.

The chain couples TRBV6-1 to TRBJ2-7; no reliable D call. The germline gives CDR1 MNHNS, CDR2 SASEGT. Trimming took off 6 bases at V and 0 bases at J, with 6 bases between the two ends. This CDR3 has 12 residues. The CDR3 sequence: CASSLTSYEQYF. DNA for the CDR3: TGTGCCAGCAGCCTAACCTCCTACGAGCAGTACTTC.

CDR3 DNA: TGTGCCAGCAGTTTACAGGGGAGGAGACAGCCCCAGCATTTT. It encodes CASSLQGRRQPQHF. V usage is TRBV7-8 and J usage is TRBJ1-5, with 7 bases aligning to TRBD1. V shed 6 bases and J 7 bases; nucleotides not matched to a gene: 9. Germline V CDR1 and CDR2: SGHVS, FQNEAQ. CDR3 length equals 14 residues.

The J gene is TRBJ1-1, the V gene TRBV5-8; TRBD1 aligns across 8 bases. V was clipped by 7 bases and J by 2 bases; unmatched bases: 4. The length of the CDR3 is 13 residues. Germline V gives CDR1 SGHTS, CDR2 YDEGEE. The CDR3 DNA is TGTGCCAGCTGGGGACAGGAAAACACTGAAGCTTTCTTT. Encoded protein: CASWGQENTEAFF.

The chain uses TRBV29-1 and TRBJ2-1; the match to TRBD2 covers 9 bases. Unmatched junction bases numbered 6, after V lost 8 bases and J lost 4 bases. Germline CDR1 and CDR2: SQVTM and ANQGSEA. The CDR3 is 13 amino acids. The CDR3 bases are TGCAGCTTCTGGCGGGAGGGATACAATGAGCAGTTCTTC. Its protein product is CSFWREGYNEQFF.

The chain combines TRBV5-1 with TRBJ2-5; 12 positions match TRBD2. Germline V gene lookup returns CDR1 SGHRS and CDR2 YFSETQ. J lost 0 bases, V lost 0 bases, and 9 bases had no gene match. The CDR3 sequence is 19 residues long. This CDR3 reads CASSLGLLAGGWYQETQYF. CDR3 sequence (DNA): TGCGCCAGCAGCTTGGGTCTACTAGCGGGGGGATGGTACCAAGAGACCCAGTACTTC. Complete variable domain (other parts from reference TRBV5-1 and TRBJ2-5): KAGVTQTPRYLIKTRGQQVTLSCSPISGHRSVSWYQQTPGQGLQFLFEYFSETQRNKGNFPGRFSGRQFSNSRSEMNVSTLELGDSALYLCASSLGLLAGGWYQETQYFGPGTRLLVL.